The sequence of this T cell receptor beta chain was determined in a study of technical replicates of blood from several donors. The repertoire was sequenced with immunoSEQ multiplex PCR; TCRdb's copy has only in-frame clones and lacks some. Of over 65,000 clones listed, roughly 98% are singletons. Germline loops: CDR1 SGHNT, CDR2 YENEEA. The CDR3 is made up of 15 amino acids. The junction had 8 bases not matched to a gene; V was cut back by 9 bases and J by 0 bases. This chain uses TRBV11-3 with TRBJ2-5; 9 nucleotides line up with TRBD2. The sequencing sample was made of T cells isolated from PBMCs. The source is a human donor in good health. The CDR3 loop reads CASRPPSGDQETQYF. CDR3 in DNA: TGTGCCAGTCGTCCGCCTAGCGGGGACCAAGAGACCCAGTACTTC. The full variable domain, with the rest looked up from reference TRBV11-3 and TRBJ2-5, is EAGVVQSPRYKIIEKKQPVAFWCNPISGHNTLYWYLQNLGQGPELLIRYENEEAVDDSQLPKDRFSAERLKGVDSTLKIQPAELGDSAVYLCASRPPSGDQETQYFGPGTRLLVL.